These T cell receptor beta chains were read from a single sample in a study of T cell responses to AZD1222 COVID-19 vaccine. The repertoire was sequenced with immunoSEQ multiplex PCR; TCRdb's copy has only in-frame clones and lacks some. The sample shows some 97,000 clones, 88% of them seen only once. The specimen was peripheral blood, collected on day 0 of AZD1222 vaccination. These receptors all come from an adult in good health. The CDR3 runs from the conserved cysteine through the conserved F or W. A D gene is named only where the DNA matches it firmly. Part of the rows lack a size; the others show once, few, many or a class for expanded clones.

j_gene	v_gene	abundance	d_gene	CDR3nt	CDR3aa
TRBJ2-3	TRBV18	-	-	TGTGCCAGCTCACCACCGACTACCGGGTACACAGATACGCAGTATTTT	CASSPPTTGYTDTQYF
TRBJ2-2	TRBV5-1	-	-	TGCGCCAGCAGCTTGGAGGCGGAACGTGGGGGGGAGCTGTTTTTT	CASSLEAERGGELFF
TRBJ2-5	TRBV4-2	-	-	TGTGCCAGCAGCCAAGATGGGGCCGGGGAGACCCAGTACTTC	CASSQDGAGETQYF
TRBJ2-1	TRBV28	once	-	TGTGCCAGCAGCCTTGATACGGGACGCGGGGACGAGCAGTTCTTC	CASSLDTGRGDEQFF
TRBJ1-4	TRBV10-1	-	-	TGCGCCAGCAGTGGGTCAGGTGCAACTAATGAAAAACTGTTTTTT	CASSGSGATNEKLFF
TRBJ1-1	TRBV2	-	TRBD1	TGTGCCAGCAGTGACGGACAGGGGGCGACTGGAGCTTTCTTT	CASSDGQGATGAFF
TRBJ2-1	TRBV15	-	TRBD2	TGTGCCACCAGCAGAGATTTTGCTAGCGGGATTGAGCAGTTCTTC	CATSRDFASGIEQFF
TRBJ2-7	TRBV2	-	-	TGTGCCTGCCTCCGGGTGGCTAGCAGCGACTACGAGCAGTACTTC	CACLRVASSDYEQYF
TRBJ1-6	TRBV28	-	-	TGTGCCAGCAGTTACCAGACAGTTTCACCCCTCCACTTT	CASSYQTVSPLHF
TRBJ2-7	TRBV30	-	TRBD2	TGTGCCTGGAGTGTACCAGGACTAGCGGTCTACGAGCAGTACTTC	CAWSVPGLAVYEQYF
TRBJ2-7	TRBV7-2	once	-	TGTGCCAGCAGCTGGGCGTACGAGCAGTACTTC	CASSWAYEQYF
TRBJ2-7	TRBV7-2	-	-	TGTGCCAGCAGCTCCGATTCGGGACACTGGAACGAGCAGTACTTC	CASSSDSGHWNEQYF
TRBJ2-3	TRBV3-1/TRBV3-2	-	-	TGTGCCAGCAGCCGGAGGGCTGATACGCAGTATTTT	CASSRRADTQYF
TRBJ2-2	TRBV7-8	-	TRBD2	TGTGCCAGCAGCTTACAGACGGGAGGGCCGAATGCCGGGGAGCTGTTTTTT	CASSLQTGGPNAGELFF
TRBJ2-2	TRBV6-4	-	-	TGTGCCAGCAGTGACAGGAAGGGGGAGCTGTTTTTT	CASSDRKGELFF
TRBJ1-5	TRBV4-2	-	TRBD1	TGTGCCAGCAGCCACTCCACGGACAGGGGTCAGCCCCAGCATTTT	CASSHSTDRGQPQHF